The 16 T cell receptor beta chains below come from one sample, sequenced in a study of molecular identifiers for immune sequencing clone quantification. Each CDR3 protein is one row after TCRdb ran MiXCR on the PCR reads. The data hold 300,000 to 350,000 distinct CDR3 sequences, with around 21% observed a single time. The specimen sequenced was naive CD8+ T cells from blood, with Jurkat cell RNA spiked in. The subset is: FACS-sorted CD8+CD4-CCR7+CD45RA+ naive T cells. The source is a human donor in good health. Some libraries in this study had Jurkat cell RNA spiked in.

Turning to this clonotype: Possible read error: a much larger clone is one base away. This sequence joins TRBV19 and TRBJ2-6; possibly TRBD1 or TRBD2 for D (7 bases each). Germline CDR1 is LNHDA and CDR2 is SQIVND (reference sequence). The CDR3 totals 20 residues. The CDR3: CASSILPQGGILSGASVLTF. The CDR3 DNA is TGTGCCAGTAGTATCCTCCCCCAGGGGGGGATATTATCTGGGGCCAGCGTCCTGACTTTC.

Comments on this clonotype: Given a much more abundant clone one base away, this may be a read error. This chain uses TRBV5-1 with TRBJ2-7, with TRBD2 matching 12 bases. The CDR3 has 16 residues. With V trimmed by 3 bases and J by 5 bases, 9 bases remained unmatched. The germline V gene encodes CDR1 SGHRS and CDR2 YFSETQ. The CDR3 DNA reads as TGCGCCAGCAGCTGGATCCTAGCGGGGGGGGTTGACGAGCAGTACTTC. It specifies CASSWILAGGVDEQYF.

The table lists this clonotype with many counts. The CDR3 spells CSVPGPGLGAEQYF. The CDR3 region has the DNA TGCAGCGTCCCTGGCCCAGGCCTCGGGGCCGAGCAGTACTTC. The V and J genes are TRBV29-1 and TRBJ2-7; possibly TRBD1 or TRBD2 for D (5 bases each). Germline V lookup: CDR1 SQVTM, CDR2 ANQGSEA. The CDR3 runs to 14 residues. V dropped 6 bases and J dropped 6 bases, with 21 bases sitting between them.

The V and J genes are TRBV4-3 and TRBJ1-1, with 11 positions matching TRBD1. This CDR3 spans 18 amino acids. CDR1 is LGHNA and CDR2 is YSLEER in the germline V gene. V lost 1 base to trimming and J lost 3 bases; unmatched junction nucleotides: 10. The CDR3 sequence is CASSQAGQGDNFDTEAFF. As DNA, the CDR3 is TGCGCCAGCAGCCAAGCGGGACAGGGGGATAATTTTGACACTGAAGCTTTCTTT.

The rearrangement joins TRBV29-1 to TRBJ2-7, with D possibly being TRBD1 (6 bases). This CDR3 region has 15 residues. The V gene lost 0 bases and the J gene lost 3 bases, with 15 bases spanning the gap. Germline CDR1 reads SQVTM; CDR2 reads ANQGSEA. In nucleotides, the CDR3 is TGCAGCGTTGAAGATCTGGCAGGGGCACACTACGAGCAGTACTTC. This codes for CSVEDLAGAHYEQYF.

This clonotype was counted at least ten times. CDR3 sequence: CASSQAGTGHTQYF. Written as DNA, the CDR3 is TGCGCCAGCAGCCAAGCCGGGACAGGGCATACGCAGTATTTT. This chain joins TRBV4-1 and TRBJ2-3; 9 nucleotides agree with TRBD1. The trim removed 1 base at V and 7 bases at J, leaving 3 bases unmatched. Looked up from germline, CDR1 is MGHRA and CDR2 is YSYEKL. This CDR3 has 14 residues.

Many counts were recorded for this clonotype. CDR3 protein: CASSQGGQGNQPQHF. For the CDR3, the DNA is TGCGCCAGCAGCCAAGGTGGACAGGGTAATCAGCCCCAGCATTTT. The genes are TRBV4-1 and TRBJ1-5, with 8 bases aligning to TRBD1. Germline assignment: CDR1 MGHRA and CDR2 YSYEKL. Trimming took 1 base from V and 4 from J; bases not matched to a gene: 3. The CDR3 loop spans 15 amino acids.

Comment on this clonotype: A read error may be the cause here, since a much bigger clone is one base away. This chain links TRBV9 with TRBJ2-3; D may be TRBD2 (6 bases). The CDR3 totals 15 residues. Between the trimmed V and J ends, which lost 4 bases and 2 bases, there was a span of 14 bases. From germline, CDR1 is SGDLS and CDR2 YYNGEE. CDR3 loop: CASSPRTIFTDTQYF. Here the CDR3 DNA reads TGTGCCAGCAGCCCCAGGACTATCTTCACAGATACGCAGTATTTT.

V usage is TRBV4-1 and J usage is TRBJ2-1, with D perhaps assigned TRBD1 or TRBD2 (5 bases each). CDR3 length: 15 amino acids. Trimming stripped 0 bases from V and 9 bases from J, with 15 bases between. Germline V gene data show CDR1 as MGHRA and CDR2 as YSYEKL. The CDR3 DNA is TGCGCCAGCAGCCAAGACTATGGGGGTAACGGTGAGCAGTTCTTC. Its protein is CASSQDYGGNGEQFF.

This clonotype was found many times. V gene TRBV5-1 combines with J gene TRBJ2-7; no definite D call. The CDR3 runs to 13 residues. The germline V and J ends were trimmed by 3 bases and 0 bases, with 7 bases remaining between them. CDR1 and CDR2 (germline): SGHRS, YFSETQ. The CDR3 nucleotides are TGCGCCAGCAGCTCCGTGGACTCCTACGAGCAGTACTTC. Translating gives CASSSVDSYEQYF.

With respect to this clonotype: Given a much more abundant clone one base away, this may be a read error. The J gene is TRBJ2-7, the V gene TRBV2; TRBD2 matches at 8 bases. Germline loops: CDR1 SNHLY, CDR2 FYNNEI. CDR3 length: 12 residues. This CDR3 is CVETSDLYEQYF. The CDR3 DNA follows: TGTGTTGAGACTAGCGACCTCTACGAGCAGTACTTC.

Here the CDR3 reads CASSFMAGELFF. Here the CDR3 DNA reads TGTGCCAGCAGCTTCATGGCCGGGGAGCTGTTTTTT. The rearrangement uses TRBV7-9 and TRBJ2-2; D call uncertain. From germline, CDR1 is SEHNR and CDR2 FQNEAQ (reference sequence). Trimming left V 3 bases short and J 6 bases short, with 5 bases between. The CDR3 is made up of 12 amino acids.

This clonotype was seen at least ten times. The chain links TRBV6-5 to TRBJ1-5; 9 bases agree with TRBD1. The J segment lost 7 bases and the V segment lost 6 bases, leaving 7 bases of the junction unmatched. The CDR3 has 14 amino acids. Germline values: CDR1 MNHEY, CDR2 SVGAGI. CDR3 nucleotides: TGTGCCAGCAGACTGGGACAGGGTAACCAGCCCCAGCATTTT. It specifies CASRLGQGNQPQHF.

This clonotype was picked up a small number of times. The V and J genes are TRBV20-1 and TRBJ2-7; D is possibly TRBD1 (5 bases). V dropped 3 bases and J dropped 3 bases, with 12 bases sitting between them. The germline CDR1 and CDR2 sequences are DFQATT and SNEGSKA (reference sequence). This CDR3 region has 13 residues. CDR3 in amino acids: CSASSGPYYEQYF. Here the CDR3 DNA reads TGCAGTGCTAGTTCAGGGCCCTACTACGAGCAGTACTTC.

In this sample, this clonotype turned up many times. This sequence joins TRBV27 and TRBJ2-5, with 7 bases that match TRBD1. The ends lost 3 bases at V and 3 bases at J; junction bases unmatched: 19. CDR1 is MNHEY and CDR2 is SMNVEV in the germline V gene (reference sequence). CDR3 length equals 19 residues. The CDR3 bases are TGTGCCAGCAGTTTTATCGGCCGGAATCGACAGGGAGTTGAAGAGACCCAGTACTTC. Translating gives CASSFIGRNRQGVEETQYF.

A few counts support this clonotype. The chain has TRBV11-2 and TRBJ2-1, with 9 bases identical to TRBD2. The germline gives CDR1 SGHAT, CDR2 FQNNGV. Unmatched junction bases numbered 12, after V lost 3 bases and J lost 6 bases. There are 17 residues in the CDR3. CDR3 nucleotide sequence: TGTGCCAGCAGCTTGGGGGGGGGACTAGCCCTCTTCAATGAGCAGTTCTTC. Protein sequence: CASSLGGGLALFNEQFF.